This passage covers 16 T cell receptor beta chains from one sample sequenced in a study of control samples from healthy donors and cancer patients (dated by TCRdb to the early 2020s). Library preparation was by the immunoSEQ multiplex PCR assay. What TCRdb holds here is the immuneACCESS table cut down to in-frame rearrangements. Part of the clones is not present; checked against another copy, under half of the missing clones reflect an unresolved V gene, and the others are unexplained. The sample table shows 35,000 to 45,000 clones, and roughly 83% are seen once. Jointly, the top ten make up 40% to 50% of the sample. What was sequenced was blood. The receptors were sampled from a man aged 55-75 years in good health.

The chain has TRBV4-1 and TRBJ2-3; tentatively, D is TRBD2 (5 bases). Trimming shortened V by 3 bases and J by 5 bases, and 21 bases separated the two germline ends. The CDR3 extends over 17 amino acids. Germline CDR1 reads MGHRA; CDR2 reads YSYEKL. The CDR3 nucleotides read TGCGCCAGCAGCCATAAACCAAACCGGGATCCGAAAGATACGCAGTATTTT. This encodes CASSHKPNRDPKDTQYF.

The CDR3 is CASSSGTQNYQETQYF. Written as DNA, the CDR3 is TGCGCCAGCAGCTCCGGGACGCAGAATTATCAAGAGACCCAGTACTTC. The V gene is TRBV5-1, the J gene TRBJ2-5; D is perhaps TRBD1 or TRBD2 (5 bases each). The germline CDR1 and CDR2 sequences are SGHRS and YFSETQ. CDR3 length equals 16 residues. V was shortened by 3 bases and J by 2 bases, with 17 bases between the two germline ends.

This chain connects TRBV5-1 to TRBJ1-5; D call uncertain. Germline CDR1 reads SGHRS; CDR2 reads YFSETQ. The CDR3 runs to 13 residues. V was pared by 1 base and J by 6 bases, with 8 bases between. The CDR3 region is CASSLSVGQPQHF. The CDR3 DNA sequence: TGCGCCAGCAGCTTGTCGGTAGGTCAGCCCCAGCATTTT. Full variable domain (remainder filled in from reference TRBV5-1 and TRBJ1-5): KAGVTQTPRYLIKTRGQQVTLSCSPISGHRSVSWYQQTPGQGLQFLFEYFSETQRNKGNFPGRFSGRQFSNSRSEMNVSTLELGDSALYLCASSLSVGQPQHFGDGTRLSIL.

The rearrangement links TRBV3-1 (or the pseudogene TRBV3-2) to TRBJ1-4, with 8 nucleotides matching TRBD1. Looked up from germline, CDR1 is LGHDT and CDR2 is YNNKEL (reference sequence). The V gene end was trimmed by 4 bases and the J gene end by 4 bases; junction bases not matched to a gene: 8. The CDR3 consists of 16 residues. CDR3 loop: CASSPYGQGVNEKLFF. In DNA, the CDR3 is TGTGCCAGCAGCCCCTACGGACAGGGTGTTAATGAAAAACTGTTTTTT.

The chain employs TRBV28 and TRBJ2-1, with D perhaps matching TRBD1 or TRBD2 (6 bases each). This CDR3 region has 14 residues. The V gene's germline CDR1 is MDHEN and CDR2 SYDVKM. Trimming stripped 3 bases from V and 7 bases from J, with 13 bases between. This chain's CDR3 is CASSFQGRRNEQFF. The CDR3, as DNA: TGTGCCAGCAGTTTTCAGGGGAGGCGGAATGAGCAGTTCTTC.

The rearrangement joins TRBV4-1 to TRBJ2-3; TRBD1 is a possible D gene (5 bases). The germline CDR1 and CDR2 sequences are MGHRA and YSYEKL. This CDR3 is 19 amino acids long. The V gene lost 0 bases and the J gene lost 0 bases, with 19 bases spanning the gap. The CDR3 loop reads CASSQDVGLATPSTDTQYF. DNA for the CDR3: TGCGCCAGCAGCCAAGATGTGGGGCTGGCCACCCCTAGCACAGATACGCAGTATTTT.

In regard to this clone: This same CDR3 is encoded by further DNA sequences in the sample. The V and J genes are TRBV28 and TRBJ1-5; no clear D. Germline V lookup: CDR1 MDHEN, CDR2 SYDVKM. Trimming took off 5 bases at V and 3 bases at J, with 20 bases between the two ends. The CDR3 covers 17 residues. Written as DNA, the CDR3 is TGTGCCAGCAGTCTATCCCCGAACCGGGCAAACAATCAGCCCCAGCATTTT. It is translated as CASSLSPNRANNQPQHF.

This chain connects TRBV5-1 to TRBJ1-2, with 7 bases that match TRBD1. Trimming removed 4 bases from V and 0 bases from J; junction bases left unmatched: 3. This CDR3 comprises 14 residues. Per the germline V gene, CDR1 is SGHRS and CDR2 is YFSETQ. CDR3 sequence: CASSPGTANYGYTF. The CDR3 DNA reads TGCGCCAGCAGCCCAGGGACAGCTAACTATGGCTACACCTTC. Drawing the rest from reference TRBV5-1 and TRBJ1-2, the complete variable domain is KAGVTQTPRYLIKTRGQQVTLSCSPISGHRSVSWYQQTPGQGLQFLFEYFSETQRNKGNFPGRFSGRQFSNSRSEMNVSTLELGDSALYLCASSPGTANYGYTFGSGTRLTVV.

The genes are TRBV12-3 or TRBV12-4 and TRBJ2-1; D unclear. V lost 3 bases, J lost 4 bases, and 4 bases lay in between. The CDR3 is 12 residues long. CDR3 DNA: TGTGCCAGCAGTTTGGGGTACAATGAGCAGTTCTTC. Translated, it gives CASSLGYNEQFF.

The V gene is TRBV6-5, the J gene TRBJ1-1; 11 bases agree with TRBD1. This CDR3 spans 15 amino acids. Losses at the gene ends were 6 bases for V and 5 bases for J; bases not matched to a gene: 8. Germline V gives CDR1 MNHEY, CDR2 SVGAGI. CDR3 residues: CASSRGQGAGTEAFF. Written as DNA, the CDR3 is TGTGCCAGCAGCCGCGGACAGGGGGCTGGTACTGAAGCTTTCTTT.

Only one count was recorded for this clone. The rearrangement joins TRBV5-1 to TRBJ2-2; no firm D call. The CDR3 contains 12 residues. V gave up 2 bases and J gave up 7 bases, with 6 bases separating them. Germline V gene sequence: CDR1 SGHRS, CDR2 YFSETQ. The CDR3 reads CASSFVGGELFF. CDR3 DNA: TGCGCCAGCAGCTTTGTCGGCGGGGAGCTGTTTTTT.

The chain uses TRBV7-2 and TRBJ2-7; possible D gene TRBD1, 6 bases. Germline assignment: CDR1 SGHTA and CDR2 FQGNSA. With 5 bases removed from V and 2 bases from J, the gap between germline ends came to 13 bases. The CDR3 covers 14 residues. The CDR3 DNA reads as TGTGCCAGCAGCCCTAGGCAGGGGCCCTACGAGCAGTACTTC. Encoded protein: CASSPRQGPYEQYF.

The chain recombines TRBV29-1 with TRBJ2-7; D gene ambiguous. The germline gives CDR1 SQVTM, CDR2 ANQGSEA. This CDR3 has 10 amino acids. Trimming left V 5 bases short and J 0 bases short, with 2 bases between. The CDR3 region has the DNA TGCAGCGTTTACTCCTACGAGCAGTACTTC. It translates to CSVYSYEQYF.

The chain recombines TRBV7-2 with TRBJ2-3, with D possibly TRBD2 on 6 matching bases. The CDR3 extends over 16 amino acids. Trimming cost V 5 bases and J 1 base, with 16 bases left between them. CDR1 is SGHTA, CDR2 FQGNSA, per germline. DNA of the CDR3: TGTGCCAGCAGCCCTCGGGGGATTAGGGGCACAGATACGCAGTATTTT. It codes for CASSPRGIRGTDTQYF.

V and J are TRBV9 and TRBJ2-1; D gene uncertain. The germline V gene encodes CDR1 SGDLS and CDR2 YYNGEE. This CDR3 is built from 14 residues. Trimming took 0 bases from V and 7 from J, leaving 11 bases between them. CDR3 residues: CASSVGTRLNEQFF. In DNA, the CDR3 is TGTGCCAGCAGCGTAGGGACCAGGCTAAATGAGCAGTTCTTC.

V and J are TRBV5-1 and TRBJ1-4, with 8 bases that match TRBD1. J gave up 8 bases and V 5 bases, and 11 bases lay outside the gene matches. Per germline, CDR1 SGHRS and CDR2 YFSETQ. The CDR3 has 15 amino acids. Here the CDR3 reads CASSPGTGGIEKLFF. The CDR3 DNA reads as TGCGCCAGCAGTCCCGGGACAGGAGGGATAGAAAAACTGTTTTTT. Looking up the rest from reference TRBV5-1 and TRBJ1-4 gives the full variable domain: KAGVTQTPRYLIKTRGQQVTLSCSPISGHRSVSWYQQTPGQGLQFLFEYFSETQRNKGNFPGRFSGRQFSNSRSEMNVSTLELGDSALYLCASSPGTGGIEKLFFGSGTQLSVL.